The 22 T cell receptor beta chains reported below all come from one sample, sequenced in a study of blood T cell repertoires in COVID-19. The assay was immunoSEQ multiplex PCR, and TCRdb's table has in-frame clones only and misses some. The table includes tens of thousands of clones, around 84% detected once. The sequencing input was peripheral blood. The origin of the receptors is a man aged 50-59 years with acute or convalescent COVID-19.

The rearrangement links TRBV5-1 to TRBJ1-4; TRBD1 agrees at 7 bases. The CDR3 loop spans 14 amino acids. Germline CDR1 is SGHRS and CDR2 is YFSETQ. V shed 3 bases and J 5 bases; nucleotides not matched to a gene: 4. The DNA of the CDR3 is TGCGCCAGCAGCTCTAGGGGGCAGAATGAAAAACTGTTTTTT. It translates to CASSSRGQNEKLFF.

V and J are TRBV7-9 and TRBJ1-1, with TRBD1 as a possible D gene (5 bases). Germline V gene data show CDR1 as SEHNR and CDR2 as FQNEAQ (reference sequence). Deletions cut 2 bases from V and 3 bases from J, with 10 bases between. The CDR3 consists of 14 residues. The CDR3 DNA follows: TGTGCCAGCAGCTTACAGGGTTTATACACTGAAGCTTTCTTT. Translating gives CASSLQGLYTEAFF. The variable domain in full, with the rest retrieved from reference TRBV7-9 and TRBJ1-1, is DTGVSQNPRHKITKRGQNVTFRCDPISEHNRLYWYRQTLGQGPEFLTYFQNEAQLEKSRLLSDRFSAERPKGSFSTLEIQRTEQGDSAMYLCASSLQGLYTEAFFGQGTRLTVV.

The chain employs TRBV5-1 and TRBJ1-6; 8 nucleotides match TRBD1. Germline V gives CDR1 SGHRS, CDR2 YFSETQ. The CDR3 totals 14 residues. The ends lost 3 bases at V and 6 bases at J; junction bases unmatched: 2. The CDR3 reads CASSWGQANSPLHF. The CDR3, as DNA: TGCGCCAGCAGCTGGGGACAGGCTAATTCACCCCTCCACTTT.

On this clone: A junction end diverges from the germline sequence, so it may reflect a read error. The J gene is TRBJ1-2, the V gene TRBV6-4; 9 bases align to TRBD1. CDR3 length equals 11 residues. Germline loops: CDR1 MRHNA, CDR2 SNTAGT. CDR3 nucleotides: TGTGCCAGCAGCGGACAGGGGCCGTTAGTTTTC. Its protein product is CASSGQGPLVF.

This chain links TRBV5-1 with TRBJ2-3; 9 nucleotides align to TRBD2. This CDR3 has 14 amino acids. CDR1 is SGHRS, CDR2 YFSETQ, per germline. With V trimmed by 4 bases and J by 6 bases, 6 bases remained unmatched. Written as DNA, the CDR3 is TGCGCCAGCAGCGTCGGGACTAGCAGCGATACGCAGTATTTT. Translating gives CASSVGTSSDTQYF.

The V gene is TRBV4-1, the J gene TRBJ2-4; 9 bases are shared with TRBD1. V trimming: 2 bases; J trimming: 3 bases; junction bases outside the gene matches: 8. The CDR3 loop spans 17 amino acids. The germline V gene has CDR1 MGHRA and CDR2 YSYEKL. CDR3: CASSQIGDRDDKNIQYF. DNA for the CDR3: TGCGCCAGCAGCCAAATTGGGGACAGGGATGACAAAAACATTCAGTACTTC.

The CDR3: CASSQVNEQYF. CDR3 DNA: TGTGCCAGCAGCCAAGTCAACGAGCAGTACTTC. The chain is built from TRBV3-1 (or the pseudogene TRBV3-2) and TRBJ2-7, with D unresolved. This CDR3 has 11 residues. Per germline, CDR1 LGHDT and CDR2 YNNKEL (reference sequence). V shed 1 base and J shed 5 bases, with 3 bases lying between them.

The CDR3 loop reads CASSSSLGVGGTEAFF. The CDR3 DNA reads TGTGCCAGCAGCTCTTCTCTAGGGGTGGGTGGCACTGAAGCTTTCTTT. J is TRBJ1-1 and V is TRBV7-2, with TRBD1 as a possible D gene (5 bases). The CDR3 is made up of 16 amino acids. V was shortened by 4 bases and J by 4 bases, with 19 bases between the two germline ends. Per germline, CDR1 SGHTA and CDR2 FQGNSA.

The chain combines TRBV27 with TRBJ1-1, with 7 bases aligning to TRBD1. CDR1 is MNHEY and CDR2 is SMNVEV in the germline V gene (reference sequence). The CDR3 covers 16 residues. V lost 7 bases, J lost 3 bases, and 14 bases stayed unmatched. The CDR3, as DNA: TGTGCCAGCAAGGGGGCTTCCAACCCGGCACACACTGAAGCTTTCTTT. Protein product: CASKGASNPAHTEAFF.

This rearrangement joins TRBV7-9 to TRBJ2-3; TRBD1 matches at 10 bases. V trimming: 5 bases; J trimming: 2 bases; junction bases outside the gene matches: 7. Germline CDR1 is SEHNR and CDR2 is FQNEAQ (reference sequence). This CDR3 region has 16 residues. The CDR3 protein is CASSPTGGSDTDTQYF. CDR3 in DNA: TGTGCCAGCAGCCCGACAGGGGGCAGTGACACAGATACGCAGTATTTT.

The V call is TRBV3-1 (or the pseudogene TRBV3-2), the J call TRBJ1-1; TRBD1 matches 7 bases. The germline gives CDR1 LGHDT, CDR2 YNNKEL (reference sequence). Trimming removed 5 bases from V and 8 bases from J; junction bases left unmatched: 8. The CDR3 length is 13 residues. As DNA, the CDR3 is TGTGCCAGCAGCTCAGACAGGGTAGGAGAAGCTTTCTTT. Residues: CASSSDRVGEAFF.

The chain employs TRBV24-1 and TRBJ2-2; 7 bases map to TRBD1. CDR3 size: 18 residues. CDR1 is KGHDR and CDR2 is SFDVKD in the germline V gene. Losses at the gene ends were 3 bases for V and 3 bases for J; bases not matched to a gene: 12. In DNA, the CDR3 is TGTGCCACCAGTGATGCTTTGGCAGGGGGTGCCGACACCGGGGAGCTGTTTTTT. It yields the protein CATSDALAGGADTGELFF.

This rearrangement joins TRBV19 to TRBJ2-7, with 8 bases lining up with TRBD2. Germline trimming cut 5 bases from V and 6 bases from J; bases unmatched to any gene: 9. The germline V gene encodes CDR1 LNHDA and CDR2 SQIVND (reference sequence). The length of the CDR3 is 14 residues. The CDR3 nucleotides are TGTGCCAGTAGTCCCTGGGTCGGGGGGGGCGAGCAGTACTTC. This codes for CASSPWVGGGEQYF.

V usage is TRBV5-4 and J usage is TRBJ1-6; D is uncertain. CDR3 length equals 13 residues. V lost 1 base and J lost 5, with 4 bases in between. Germline CDR1 and CDR2: SGHNT and YYREEE (reference sequence). The CDR3 loop reads CASSLTDNSPLHF. The CDR3 nucleotides are TGTGCCAGCAGCTTGACAGATAATTCACCCCTCCACTTT.

CDR3 sequence reads: CATISGRGTDTQYF. For the CDR3, the DNA is TGTGCCACGATTAGCGGGAGAGGAACAGATACGCAGTATTTT. The genes are TRBV10-3 and TRBJ2-3; 9 bases are a match to TRBD2. Germline V gene lookup returns CDR1 ENHRY and CDR2 SYGVKD. The CDR3 consists of 14 residues. With 10 bases clipped from V and 3 bases from J, the junction kept 8 bases outside the gene matches.

This sequence joins TRBV6-6 and TRBJ1-1, with 8 bases aligning to TRBD1. CDR1 and CDR2 from the germline V gene are MNHNY and SVGAGI (reference sequence). The CDR3 spans 14 residues. The V gene end was trimmed by 5 bases and the J gene end by 10 bases; junction bases not matched to a gene: 12. In DNA, the CDR3 is TGTGCCAGCAGTCTGGGACAGGTCTCCGGCTCAGCTTTCTTT. This sequence encodes CASSLGQVSGSAFF.

The chain joins TRBV4-2 to TRBJ2-7; no reliable D call. Germline CDR1 and CDR2: LGHNA and YNFKEQ. Trimming removed 0 bases at V and 6 bases at J, with 3 bases between. The CDR3 has 11 residues. CDR3 in amino acids: CASSQDSEQYF. The CDR3 nucleotides read TGTGCCAGCAGCCAAGATAGCGAGCAGTACTTC.

This chain links TRBV27 with TRBJ2-1; possible D gene TRBD1, 5 bases. The CDR3 contains 15 residues. V lost 3 bases, J lost 9 bases, and 18 bases lay in between. Per germline, CDR1 MNHEY and CDR2 SMNVEV (reference sequence). The CDR3 sequence is CASSLLQELGSEQFF. CDR3 DNA: TGTGCCAGCAGTTTGTTACAGGAGCTAGGTTCTGAGCAGTTCTTC.

The sample holds one count of this clone. This rearrangement joins TRBV29-1 to TRBJ1-2; 8 bases are shared with TRBD1. The CDR3 is 13 residues long. The V segment lost 3 bases and the J segment 5 bases; nucleotides outside the gene matches: 5. CDR1 SQVTM and CDR2 ANQGSEA come from the germline V gene. CDR3 DNA: TGCAGCGTTGAGGGGGACAGGAGATATGGCTACACCTTC. Protein sequence: CSVEGDRRYGYTF.

The chain links TRBV6-5 to TRBJ1-1; possible D gene TRBD1, 5 bases. This CDR3 has 15 residues. Deletions cut 6 bases from V and 1 base from J, with 15 bases between. CDR1 is MNHEY, CDR2 SVGAGI, per germline. This CDR3 is CASRHPETENTEAFF. CDR3 DNA sequence: TGTGCCAGCAGACACCCCGAGACAGAGAACACTGAAGCTTTCTTT.

The J gene is TRBJ2-5, the V gene TRBV20-1; D ambiguous. CDR3 length equals 11 residues. Germline V gene data show CDR1 as DFQATT and CDR2 as SNEGSKA (reference sequence). V gave up 4 bases and J gave up 3 bases, with 6 bases separating them. This CDR3 reads CSATFEETQYF. CDR3 nucleotide sequence: TGCAGTGCTACTTTTGAAGAGACCCAGTACTTC.

This sequence joins TRBV6-1 and TRBJ1-5, with D perhaps matching TRBD1 (5 bases). CDR3 size: 14 residues. Trimming pared 5 bases from V and 5 bases from J, leaving 13 bases between. Germline assignment: CDR1 MNHNS and CDR2 SASEGT. Here the CDR3 DNA reads TGTGCCAGCAGTCCCCGGAGGGGCGATCAGCCCCAGCATTTT. It translates to CASSPRRGDQPQHF.